The 10 T cell receptor beta chains listed next were all sequenced from one sample in a study of tumor-infiltrating lymphocytes in primary liver carcinoma (dated by TCRdb to about 2017). The sequencing machine was an Illumina HiSeq 2500. Using a constant-region primer and ProtoScript II reverse transcriptase, TCRbeta-specific cDNA was reverse-transcribed from 500 ng total RNA. TCRbeta libraries were built with three nested multiplex PCR rounds, a slightly modified ARM-PCR procedure. Each of the first two PCR rounds ran for 9 to 10 cycles using multiplex TRBV1-TRBV30 forward primers together with a Cbeta reverse primer. The public reads were reprocessed in TCRdb via fastp at Q25 and MiXCR, keeping in-frame beta chains. Rows with one shared CDR3 protein collapse into an entry with the most common genes and DNA. The sample table holds 310,000 or so distinct CDR3 sequences, of which 65% were seen once. Together, the top ten hold approximately 5.9% of the sample.

TRIzol reagent was used to extract blood RNA from unsorted whole blood, while the DNeasy Blood & Tissue kit provided the germline DNA. The sample consisted of peripheral blood. Receptors originate from a man aged 35-49 years with primary liver carcinoma and hepatitis B virus infection.

With respect to this clonotype: One end of the junction does not line up with germline, which may come from a read error. The chain carries TRBV11-2 and TRBJ2-5; TRBD2 is a possible D gene (5 bases). Per the germline V gene, CDR1 is SGHAT and CDR2 is FQNNGV. The length of the CDR3 is 13 residues. The CDR3 DNA reads TGTGCCAGCAGCTCCACAGAGGGAGAGACTCAGTACTTC. Its translation is CASSSTEGETQYF. Filled out from reference TRBV11-2 and TRBJ2-5, the complete variable domain reads EAGVAQSPRYKIIEKRQSVAFWCNPISGHATLYWYQQILGQGPKLLIQFQNNGVVDDSQLPKDRFSAERLKGVDSTLKIQPAKLEDSAVYLCASSSTEGETQYFGPGTRLLVL.

The V call is TRBV6-6, the J call TRBJ1-1; D uncertain. The CDR3 sequence is 11 residues long. V was trimmed by 7 bases and J by 4 bases, leaving 7 bases between them. Per the germline V gene, CDR1 is MNHNY and CDR2 is SVGAGI (reference sequence). The CDR3 protein is CASIGSTEAFF. CDR3 nucleotides: TGTGCCAGCATAGGGAGCACTGAAGCTTTCTTT.

Concerning this clonotype itself: This sequence may be a read error, since a much larger clone differs from it by one base. The chain recombines TRBV4-2 with TRBJ2-1; D uncertain. From germline, CDR1 is LGHNA and CDR2 YNFKEQ. The CDR3 length is 13 residues. V lost 4 bases, J lost 7 bases, and 11 bases lay in between. The CDR3 is CASSPDQSNEQFF. The DNA of the CDR3 is TGTGCCAGCAGCCCCGACCAGAGTAATGAGCAGTTCTTC.

This clonotype was counted a few times. An end of the junction does not agree with germline; a read error may underlie this. The chain uses TRBV6-6 and TRBJ2-7; no definite D call. Germline V gene sequence: CDR1 MNHNY, CDR2 SVGAGI (reference sequence). The CDR3 spans 14 residues. CDR3 coding DNA: TGTGTCAGCAGCAACCGGGCCGCCACCCCCGAGCAGTACTTC. This codes for CVSSNRAATPEQYF.

Concerning this clonotype itself: One end of the junction is discordant with germline, which a read error may explain. The V and J genes are TRBV5-1 and TRBJ2-1, with 7 bases fitting TRBD2. The V gene's germline CDR1 is SGHRS and CDR2 YFSETQ. The CDR3 spans 17 residues. The CDR3 DNA sequence: TGCGCCAGCAGTCCCAGTGCGGGGGTTGGCTCCTACAAAGAGCAGTTCTTC. It translates to CASSPSAGVGSYKEQFF.

The table lists this clonotype with a few counts. The chain couples TRBV7-9 to TRBJ2-3, with TRBD1 matching over 8 bases. J was trimmed by 3 bases and V by 8 bases; bases with no gene match: 4. The CDR3 length is 13 residues. Germline lookup yields CDR1 SEHNR and CDR2 FQNEAQ (reference sequence). The CDR3 is CASCRTGTDTQYF. The CDR3 bases are TGTGCCAGCTGCCGGACAGGGACAGATACGCAGTATTTT. The full variable domain, completed using reference TRBV7-9 and TRBJ2-3, is DTGVSQNPRHKITKRGQNVTFRCDPISEHNRLYWYRQTLGQGPEFLTYFQNEAQLEKSRLLSDRFSAERPKGSFSTLEIQRTEQGDSAMYLCASCRTGTDTQYFGPGTRLTVL.

For this clonotype: The CDR3 ends on some other residue instead of the conserved phenylalanine or tryptophan, so this is likely a read error. The chain joins TRBV11-2 to TRBJ2-5; TRBD1 might be the D (6 bases). Germline V gene lookup returns CDR1 SGHAT and CDR2 FQNNGV. The CDR3 is 15 amino acids. The CDR3 DNA sequence: TGTGTCAGCAGCTTAGGGGGACACCTACAAGAGACCCAGTACTTA. It yields the protein CVSSLGGHLQETQYL.

As regards this clonotype: It is likely a read error, because the conserved phenylalanine at the end of the CDR3 is missing. CDR3 sequence: CVSTLDSYCNQPQHY. CDR3 in DNA: TGTGTCAGCACCCTCGACAGTTATTGCAATCAGCCCCAGCATTAT. V is TRBV6-2 or TRBV6-3 and J is TRBJ1-5, with D perhaps matching TRBD1 (5 bases). The CDR3 is made up of 15 amino acids. Germline V gene lookup returns CDR1 MNHEY and CDR2 SVGEGT.

To note about this clonotype: This may arise from a read error, as a much more abundant clone is one base away. The chain employs TRBV6-1 and TRBJ1-5; D is uncertain. The CDR3 is made up of 15 amino acids. In germline, CDR1 is MNHNS, CDR2 SASEGT. The CDR3 loop is CVSSDVWGSGQPQHF. CDR3 bases: TGTGTCAGCAGTGATGTGTGGGGTTCCGGTCAGCCCCAGCATTTT.

Of note for this clonotype: One junction end disagrees with the germline gene, perhaps due to a read error. The rearrangement links TRBV5-1 to TRBJ2-5; D is unclear. In germline, CDR1 is SGHRS, CDR2 YFSETQ. This CDR3 has 14 residues. The CDR3 DNA sequence: TGCGTCACCAGCTTGGATTGGAGCAAAGAGATCCAGTACTTC. It translates to CVTSLDWSKEIQYF.